These 28 T cell receptor beta chains originate from one sample sequenced in a study of post-analysis software for immune sequencing data (dated by TCRdb to between 2014 and 2017). These TCRs' antigens remain unknown. What the research found in general, with its limitations: Patients showed significantly higher frequencies than controls for several TRBV segments, among them TRBV5-6, TRBV5-1 and TRBV20-1.

The library was obtained by PCR. Sequenced on an Illumina HiSeq 2500. To reduce PCR and sequencing biases, unique molecular identifiers were incorporated into the TCR beta cDNA libraries. The public reads were run again by TCRdb, first through fastp at Q25 and then through MiXCR, and only productive beta chains were kept. Entries are consolidated by CDR3 protein sequence, retaining the most common genes and DNA. The sample table records 350,000 to 500,000 distinct CDR3 sequences; approximately 42% of these occur just once. The top ten constitute about 8% of the sample. The sequencing sample was made of blood. The receptors here all came from a girl aged 2 to 9 with multiple sclerosis.

The chain employs TRBV5-1 and TRBJ1-1; TRBD1 is a possible D gene (6 bases). The CDR3 totals 14 residues. V was clipped by 1 base and J by 3 bases, with 10 bases between them. The germline V gene has CDR1 SGHRS and CDR2 YFSETQ. CDR3: CASSLSGGYTEAFF. CDR3 DNA: TGCGCCAGCAGCTTGTCTGGGGGCTACACTGAAGCTTTCTTT.

V usage is TRBV4-2 and J usage is TRBJ1-4; a possible D gene is TRBD1 (5 bases). CDR1 and CDR2 from the germline V gene are LGHNA and YNFKEQ. There are 14 residues in the CDR3. The V end was cut by 0 bases, the J end by 6 bases, with 8 bases between. Here the CDR3 DNA reads TGTGCCAGCAGCCAAGACAGGGCGGATGAAAAACTGTTTTTT. Encoded protein: CASSQDRADEKLFF.

J is TRBJ2-1 and V is TRBV7-8; 9 bases are a match to TRBD1. CDR1 and CDR2 (germline): SGHVS, FQNEAQ. The ends lost 5 bases at V and 7 bases at J; junction bases unmatched: 12. The CDR3 has 16 residues. The CDR3 region has the DNA TGTGCCAGCAGCCCGACTAACGGGGACAGGGCGAATGAGCAGTTCTTC. This translates into CASSPTNGDRANEQFF.

This clonotype was observed at least ten times. This sequence joins TRBV6-5 and TRBJ1-2, with a tentative D call TRBD1 (6 bases). The CDR3 is made up of 15 amino acids. The germline gives CDR1 MNHEY, CDR2 SVGAGI. DNA of the CDR3: TGTGCTACAGCGGCCAATAACAGGGAGGTGGAGGGCTACACCTTC. Amino acids: CATAANNREVEGYTF.

In DNA, the CDR3 is TGCGCCAGCAGCCAAGTCGCCAGCACCTTGAGGGGTGAGCAGTTCTTC. It codes for CASSQVASTLRGEQFF. The chain joins TRBV4-3 to TRBJ2-1; possibly TRBD1 or TRBD2 for D (5 bases each). The V end was cut by 1 base, the J end by 9 bases, with 19 bases between. This CDR3 has 16 residues. Germline values: CDR1 LGHNA, CDR2 YSLEER.

The rearrangement links TRBV11-2 to TRBJ2-3, with 9 bases identical to TRBD2. V was clipped by 5 bases and J by 2 bases; unmatched bases: 14. The CDR3 extends over 18 amino acids. From germline, CDR1 is SGHAT and CDR2 FQNNGV. CDR3 in amino acids: CASSPGRLAGFPTDTQYF. CDR3 DNA sequence: TGTGCCAGCAGCCCCGGGCGCCTAGCGGGGTTTCCCACAGATACGCAGTATTTT.

This clonotype was detected a few times. This chain connects TRBV10-1 to TRBJ2-7; D unclear. The CDR3 is made up of 13 amino acids. Trimming took 1 base from V and 3 from J, leaving 7 bases between them. CDR1 and CDR2 from the germline V gene are WNHNN and SYGVQD (reference sequence). In nucleotides, the CDR3 is TGCGCCAGCAGTGAGTTGGGCAGCTACGAGCAGTACTTC. Translation: CASSELGSYEQYF.

There are a few counts of this clonotype. The chain recombines TRBV5-1 with TRBJ2-4; D is unclear. V was trimmed by 0 bases and J by 5 bases, leaving 18 bases between them. In germline, CDR1 is SGHRS, CDR2 YFSETQ. This CDR3 region has 17 residues. CDR3 sequence: CASSLALSRNTENIQYF. The CDR3 DNA follows: TGCGCCAGCAGCTTGGCCTTGTCACGGAACACGGAAAACATTCAGTACTTC.

V is TRBV7-2 and J is TRBJ2-5; D unresolved. This CDR3 contains 14 residues. Germline CDR1 is SGHTA and CDR2 is FQGNSA. V was clipped by 1 base and J by 5 bases, with 11 bases between them. The CDR3 DNA reads TGTGCCAGCAGCTTAGTGGGTGGGCACGAGACCCAGTACTTC. The encoded protein is CASSLVGGHETQYF.

This clonotype is a singleton in its sample. The chain combines TRBV4-2 with TRBJ2-7, with 15 bases fitting TRBD2. V lost 4 bases and J lost 6; bases outside the gene matches: 13. Germline V lookup: CDR1 LGHNA, CDR2 YNFKEQ. The CDR3 runs 18 residues. CDR3 protein: CASSLGLAGGSGVLEQYF. The DNA of the CDR3 is TGTGCCAGCAGCCTTGGACTAGCGGGAGGGTCCGGGGTTCTCGAGCAGTACTTC.

The chain links TRBV10-3 to TRBJ2-4; D unresolved. The DNA matches TRBJ2-5 better at its end, which makes the J call doubtful. This CDR3 comprises 12 residues. The germline V gene has CDR1 ENHRY and CDR2 SYGVKD. The CDR3: CAISPLGETQYF. CDR3 sequence (DNA): TGTGCCATCAGTCCCCTTGGAGAGACCCAGTACTTC.

This rearrangement joins TRBV12-3 or TRBV12-4 to TRBJ2-3; D perhaps matches TRBD2 (5 bases). V was trimmed by 4 bases and J by 4 bases, leaving 9 bases between them. CDR3 length equals 13 residues. CDR3 sequence (DNA): TGTGCCAGCAGTTCTGTGGGAGCAGATACGCAGTATTTT. Encoded protein: CASSSVGADTQYF.

The rearrangement links TRBV12-3 or TRBV12-4 to TRBJ1-2, with D unclear. This CDR3 has 14 residues. V shed 5 bases and J shed 4 bases, with 14 bases lying between them. The DNA for the CDR3 is TGTGCCAGCAGTGTGCGGACTGTGGGCTATGGCTACACCTTC. Its translation is CASSVRTVGYGYTF.

The V call is TRBV24-1, the J call TRBJ2-4, with 7 bases identical to TRBD2. The ends lost 5 bases at V and 12 bases at J; junction bases unmatched: 9. This CDR3 is built from 13 residues. The germline V gene has CDR1 KGHDR and CDR2 SFDVKD. The CDR3: CATSVGGEDTQYF. DNA for the CDR3: TGTGCCACCAGTGTTGGGGGGGAGGACACTCAGTACTTC.

The rearrangement uses TRBV20-1 and TRBJ1-6; D may be TRBD1 (6 bases). This CDR3 comprises 15 residues. Per the germline V gene, CDR1 is DFQATT and CDR2 is SNEGSKA (reference sequence). Trimming left V 3 bases short and J 3 bases short, with 12 bases between. The CDR3 protein is CSARGDTDYNSPLHF. The CDR3 nucleotides are TGCAGTGCTAGGGGGGACACCGACTATAATTCACCCCTCCACTTT.

V is TRBV5-1 and J is TRBJ2-2; D ambiguous. CDR1 and CDR2 (germline): SGHRS, YFSETQ. This CDR3 contains 14 residues. V lost 5 bases and J 0 bases, leaving 8 bases between the germline ends. The CDR3 region is CASRSETNTGELFF. The CDR3 region has the DNA TGCGCCAGCAGGTCGGAGACGAACACCGGGGAGCTGTTTTTT.

This clonotype was detected a few times. This chain connects TRBV28 to TRBJ1-2, with D perhaps matching TRBD1 (5 bases). V was trimmed by 2 bases and J by 7 bases, leaving 20 bases between them. The CDR3 is 16 residues long. Germline V CDR1 and CDR2: MDHEN, SYDVKM. The CDR3 bases are TGTGCCAGCAGTTTAGTTGGGACTGCGTTATCGATTGGCTACACCTTC. Its protein product is CASSLVGTALSIGYTF.

The chain employs TRBV18 and TRBJ2-1, with D perhaps TRBD2 (5 bases). The CDR3 spans 14 residues. The V end was cut by 5 bases, the J end by 8 bases, with 16 bases between. Germline CDR1 and CDR2: KGHSH and LQKENI. CDR3 bases: TGTGCCAGCTCAATTACGGGGTATGATGATGAGCAGTTCTTC. Amino acid sequence: CASSITGYDDEQFF.

This clonotype has only one observation. The V and J genes are TRBV15 and TRBJ1-1; D not resolved. V shed 3 bases and J shed 0 bases, with 8 bases lying between them. The germline V gene has CDR1 LNHNV and CDR2 YYDKDF (reference sequence). There are 14 residues in the CDR3. The CDR3 reads CATSRSVLNTEAFF. Written as DNA, the CDR3 is TGTGCCACCAGCAGGTCTGTCCTGAACACTGAAGCTTTCTTT.

The sample holds a few counts of this clonotype. V and J are TRBV20-1 and TRBJ2-5; maybe TRBD2 (6 bases). V was pared by 2 bases and J by 2 bases, with 12 bases between. The CDR3 totals 14 residues. Germline CDR1 reads DFQATT; CDR2 reads SNEGSKA (reference sequence). CDR3 coding DNA: TGCAGTGCTAGAACCGGGAGAGGACAAGAGACCCAGTACTTC. It codes for CSARTGRGQETQYF.

This clonotype was detected only a few times. Written as DNA, the CDR3 is TGCAGTGCTAGAGACGGGAATAGCAATCAGCCCCAGCATTTT. This encodes CSARDGNSNQPQHF. The chain links TRBV20-1 to TRBJ1-5; D gene uncertain. CDR3 size: 14 residues. V was shortened by 0 bases and J by 0 bases, with 6 bases between the two germline ends. Germline assignment: CDR1 DFQATT and CDR2 SNEGSKA (reference sequence).

The chain joins TRBV7-6 to TRBJ2-1; 10 bases are a match to TRBD2. This CDR3 spans 21 amino acids. Germline CDR1 and CDR2: SGHVS and FNYEAQ. After removal of 2 bases from V and 7 bases from J, the junction contained 23 bases not matched to a gene. CDR3 amino acids: CASSLYGGSSGRGGSDNEQFF. In DNA, the CDR3 is TGTGCCAGCAGCTTATATGGGGGTTCTAGCGGGAGAGGGGGGTCGGATAATGAGCAGTTCTTC. Looking up the rest from reference TRBV7-6 and TRBJ2-1 gives the full variable domain: GAGVSQSPRYKVTKRGQDVALRCDPISGHVSLYWYRQALGQGPEFLTYFNYEAQQDKSGLPNDRFSAERPEGSISTLTIQRTEQRDSAMYRCASSLYGGSSGRGGSDNEQFFGPGTRLTVL.

This clonotype was seen only a few times. The rearrangement uses TRBV27 and TRBJ1-2, with D possibly matching TRBD1 (5 bases). This CDR3 is 15 amino acids long. Germline V gene lookup returns CDR1 MNHEY and CDR2 SMNVEV (reference sequence). Trimming took 1 base from V and 4 from J, leaving 13 bases between them. The CDR3 is CASSLYGTGVYGYTF. The CDR3 nucleotides read TGTGCCAGCAGTTTATACGGTACAGGCGTCTATGGCTACACCTTC.

The chain combines TRBV4-3 with TRBJ2-5; a possible D gene is TRBD1 (5 bases). CDR1 and CDR2 from the germline V gene are LGHNA and YSLEER. This CDR3 contains 13 residues. Trimming cost V 0 bases and J 5 bases, with 7 bases left between them. The CDR3 loop reads CASSQDRAETQYF. CDR3 nucleotide sequence: TGCGCCAGCAGCCAAGACAGGGCGGAGACCCAGTACTTC.

As for this clonotype: This may be a read error: a much more frequent sequence differs by one nucleotide. V is TRBV6-5 and J is TRBJ2-5; 9 nucleotides line up with TRBD2. The V segment lost 7 bases and the J segment 11 bases; nucleotides outside the gene matches: 17. This CDR3 is built from 15 residues. Germline V lookup: CDR1 MNHEY, CDR2 SVGAGI. CDR3 in DNA: TGTGCCAGCAACTACGGGGCTAGCGGGAATAATGAGCAGTACTTC. Protein sequence: CASNYGASGNNEQYF.

The rearrangement uses TRBV7-9 and TRBJ2-5; D possibly corresponds to TRBD2 (5 bases). CDR1 SEHNR and CDR2 FQNEAQ come from the germline V gene (reference sequence). V was cut by 7 bases and J by 1 base, with 13 bases left in between. The CDR3 has 14 residues. Here the CDR3 reads CASNVRGSQETQYF. DNA for the CDR3: TGTGCCAGCAATGTCAGAGGGAGCCAAGAGACCCAGTACTTC.

By share of the sample, this clonotype is medium-sized. This chain uses TRBV7-8 with TRBJ2-3; 9 bases line up with TRBD2. There are 15 residues in the CDR3. CDR1 and CDR2 from the germline V gene are SGHVS and FQNEAQ. With V trimmed by 3 bases and J by 4 bases, 5 bases remained unmatched. The CDR3 spells CASSFGGGGSDTQYF. The CDR3 DNA sequence: TGTGCCAGCAGCTTCGGCGGGGGGGGATCAGATACGCAGTATTTT.

This clonotype was detected only once. The rearrangement joins TRBV5-1 to TRBJ2-5; D gene unclear. The length of the CDR3 is 14 residues. CDR1 and CDR2 (germline): SGHRS, YFSETQ. The V end lost 2 bases, the J end lost 1 base, and 9 bases lay between the germline ends. CDR3 amino acids: CASSFQGSQETQYF. The CDR3 nucleotides are TGCGCCAGCAGCTTTCAAGGTAGCCAAGAGACCCAGTACTTC.